The 18 T cell receptor beta chains reported below all come from one sample, sequenced in a study of T-cell reconstitution after alpha-beta-depleted transplantation in children. Preparation of the TCRbeta library was carried out with unique molecular identifiers. MiXCR, applied by TCRdb to the PCR reads, yields one record per CDR3 protein. The sample holds 600,000 to 700,000 distinct CDR3 sequences, approximately 15% seen once. The sample here was PBMCs from the stem cell graft donor, taken from the stem cell graft. These receptors originate from a human donor who donated a stem cell graft to a child with acute myeloid leukemia.

There are many counts of this clonotype. J is TRBJ1-1 and V is TRBV27; TRBD1 aligns across 8 bases. This CDR3 has 16 residues. After removal of 3 bases from V and 4 bases from J, the junction contained 10 bases not matched to a gene. CDR1 is MNHEY and CDR2 is SMNVEV in the germline V gene (reference sequence). CDR3 sequence reads: CASSFAPGQATTEAFF. CDR3 DNA: TGTGCCAGCAGTTTTGCGCCGGGACAGGCGACCACTGAAGCTTTCTTT.

This clonotype was seen a handful of times. The genes are TRBV5-1 and TRBJ2-7; 10 nucleotides match TRBD1. With 4 bases clipped from V and 5 bases from J, the junction kept 9 bases outside the gene matches. The germline CDR1 and CDR2 sequences are SGHRS and YFSETQ. This CDR3 is 15 amino acids long. DNA of the CDR3: TGCGCCAGCAGCGCAGACTCGACAGGGGGCAACGAGCAGTACTTC. Translation: CASSADSTGGNEQYF. Full variable domain (outside the CDR3, taken from reference TRBV5-1 and TRBJ2-7): KAGVTQTPRYLIKTRGQQVTLSCSPISGHRSVSWYQQTPGQGLQFLFEYFSETQRNKGNFPGRFSGRQFSNSRSEMNVSTLELGDSALYLCASSADSTGGNEQYFGPGTRLTVT.

The rearrangement joins TRBV18 to TRBJ2-7, with unresolved D. Deletions cut 4 bases from V and 3 bases from J, with 7 bases between. Looked up from germline, CDR1 is KGHSH and CDR2 is LQKENI. The CDR3 has 12 residues. CDR3 residues: CASSRDHYEQYV. The CDR3, as DNA: TGTGCCAGCTCACGGGATCACTACGAGCAGTACGTC.

This clonotype has only a few counts. The chain couples TRBV20-1 to TRBJ2-2; 9 bases fit TRBD2. CDR3 length equals 16 residues. Per the germline V gene, CDR1 is DFQATT and CDR2 is SNEGSKA (reference sequence). CDR3 DNA: TGCAGCCCTAGTGCCAGCGGGGGGCCGAACACCGGGGAGCTGTTTTTT. This sequence encodes CSPSASGGPNTGELFF.

The chain couples TRBV11-2 to TRBJ1-4; 8 bases line up with TRBD1. The CDR3 sequence is 18 residues long. V was clipped by 5 bases and J by 0 bases; unmatched bases: 11. The germline gives CDR1 SGHAT, CDR2 FQNNGV. The CDR3 DNA follows: TGTGCCAGCAGCGCTCGGACAGGGATCCTTGCAACTAATGAAAAACTGTTTTTT. Translating gives CASSARTGILATNEKLFF.

This chain uses TRBV7-8 with TRBJ2-1; D is possibly TRBD1 or TRBD2 (6 bases each). Trimming took off 5 bases at V and 5 bases at J, with 22 bases between the two ends. Germline CDR1 is SGHVS and CDR2 is FQNEAQ. The CDR3 is 17 residues long. The DNA of the CDR3 is TGTGCCAGCAGCCGTAGGGCCGGGGGCAGAGAAGACAATGAGCAGTTCTTC. Translating gives CASSRRAGGREDNEQFF.

V gene TRBV12-3 or TRBV12-4 combines with J gene TRBJ2-3, with D possibly matching TRBD1 (6 bases). The CDR3 has 13 amino acids. Trimming removed 7 bases at V and 2 bases at J, with 10 bases between. CDR3 in amino acids: CASKGQPTDTQYF. CDR3 bases: TGTGCCAGCAAAGGACAGCCCACAGATACGCAGTATTTT.

This clonotype was found a few times. The chain has TRBV24-1 and TRBJ2-5; 7 bases are shared with TRBD1. With 9 bases clipped from V and 4 bases from J, the junction kept 7 bases outside the gene matches. Germline V gives CDR1 KGHDR, CDR2 SFDVKD. This CDR3 has 13 residues. The CDR3 loop is CATSRQGIETQYF. The DNA for the CDR3 is TGTGCCACCTCTAGACAGGGAATAGAGACCCAGTACTTC.

V and J are TRBV7-2 and TRBJ2-6; D might be TRBD2 (5 bases). Germline loops: CDR1 SGHTA, CDR2 FQGNSA. This CDR3 contains 15 residues. V was shortened by 3 bases and J by 3 bases, with 9 bases between the two germline ends. The CDR3 loop is CASSFSGDGANVLTF. The DNA for the CDR3 is TGTGCCAGCAGCTTTTCCGGGGATGGGGCCAACGTCCTGACTTTC. The full variable domain, with the rest looked up from reference TRBV7-2 and TRBJ2-6, is GAGVSQSPSNKVTEKGKDVELRCDPISGHTALYWYRQSLGQGLEFLIYFQGNSAPDKSGLPSDRFSAERTGGSVSTLTIQRTQQEDSAVYLCASSFSGDGANVLTFGAGSRLTVL.

In its sample, this clonotype was seen a few times. CDR3 sequence (DNA): TGTGCCAGCAGCTTAGATCGGGTCAGGGCGAACACCGGGGAGCTGTTTTTT. As protein: CASSLDRVRANTGELFF. The chain joins TRBV11-3 to TRBJ2-2; D perhaps matches TRBD1 (5 bases). This CDR3 spans 17 amino acids. The V gene lost 0 bases and the J gene lost 0 bases, with 11 bases spanning the gap. Germline values: CDR1 SGHNT, CDR2 YENEEA.

This clonotype was recorded many times. The chain employs TRBV7-2 and TRBJ2-3; D unclear. Trimming stripped 3 bases from V and 2 bases from J, with 9 bases between. The CDR3 loop spans 14 amino acids. CDR1 and CDR2 from the germline V gene are SGHTA and FQGNSA. CDR3 region: CASSFVEATDTQYF. The CDR3 DNA reads as TGTGCCAGCAGCTTCGTTGAGGCCACAGATACGCAGTATTTT.

This clonotype was counted many times. This rearrangement joins TRBV20-1 to TRBJ2-1; 10 bases are a match to TRBD2. CDR3 size: 15 residues. Germline CDR1 is DFQATT and CDR2 is SNEGSKA (reference sequence). V was clipped by 0 bases and J by 8 bases; unmatched bases: 7. DNA of the CDR3: TGCAGTGCTAGAGATCATAGGACTAGCGGTCATGAGCAGTTCTTC. Translating gives CSARDHRTSGHEQFF.

In its sample, this clonotype was seen a few times. The CDR3 protein is CASSSSGLDTEAFF. The CDR3 region has the DNA TGTGCCAGCAGTTCCTCGGGACTCGACACTGAAGCTTTCTTT. The chain uses TRBV12-3 or TRBV12-4 and TRBJ1-1; weak D call: TRBD1 (5 bases). This CDR3 comprises 14 residues. Trimming removed 4 bases at V and 3 bases at J, with 12 bases between.

This clonotype was observed at least ten times. V usage is TRBV20-1 and J usage is TRBJ1-4; D possibly corresponds to TRBD1 (5 bases). Germline values: CDR1 DFQATT, CDR2 SNEGSKA (reference sequence). The CDR3 extends over 16 amino acids. V was pared by 0 bases and J by 2 bases, with 13 bases between. In DNA form, the CDR3 reads TGCAGTGCTAGAGATGCCGCGGGGGTGACTAATGAAAAACTGTTTTTT. This translates into CSARDAAGVTNEKLFF.

The chain joins TRBV5-1 to TRBJ1-1; D perhaps matches TRBD1 (5 bases). The ends were cut back, 3 bases at V and 5 bases at J, with 11 bases in the middle. The CDR3 runs to 13 residues. In germline, CDR1 is SGHRS, CDR2 YFSETQ. DNA for the CDR3: TGCGCCAGCAGCTGGGGGACTGGGACTGAAGCTTTCTTT. This gives the protein CASSWGTGTEAFF.

V usage is TRBV20-1 and J usage is TRBJ2-7, with 10 positions matching TRBD1. CDR1 is DFQATT, CDR2 SNEGSKA, per germline (reference sequence). The CDR3 totals 11 residues. Trimming cost V 1 base and J 13 bases; bases outside gene matches: 4. In DNA form, the CDR3 reads TGCAGTGCTAGAGGGGGACAGGGGCGATACTTC. Translation: CSARGGQGRYF.

In this sample, this clonotype turned up many times. The CDR3 loop reads CASSSPRQGPYEQYV. The CDR3 bases are TGTGCCAGCAGCTCTCCTCGACAGGGCCCCTACGAGCAGTACGTC. The gene calls are TRBV5-6 and TRBJ2-7; TRBD1 agrees at 7 bases. The CDR3 covers 15 residues. Germline CDR1 is SGHDT and CDR2 is YYEEEE. The V and J ends lost 3 bases and 2 bases, in that order; junction bases with no gene match: 8.

The table lists this clonotype with many counts. One end of the junction varies from germline; a read error may be responsible. The rearrangement uses TRBV6-6 and TRBJ1-1; D may be TRBD1 (6 bases). CDR1 and CDR2 (germline): MNHNY, SVGAGI (reference sequence). This CDR3 is built from 14 residues. The CDR3 sequence is CASFFPGGTVLTIF. Written as DNA, the CDR3 is TGTGCCAGCTTCTTCCCGGGGGGCACCGTCCTGACGATCTTT.